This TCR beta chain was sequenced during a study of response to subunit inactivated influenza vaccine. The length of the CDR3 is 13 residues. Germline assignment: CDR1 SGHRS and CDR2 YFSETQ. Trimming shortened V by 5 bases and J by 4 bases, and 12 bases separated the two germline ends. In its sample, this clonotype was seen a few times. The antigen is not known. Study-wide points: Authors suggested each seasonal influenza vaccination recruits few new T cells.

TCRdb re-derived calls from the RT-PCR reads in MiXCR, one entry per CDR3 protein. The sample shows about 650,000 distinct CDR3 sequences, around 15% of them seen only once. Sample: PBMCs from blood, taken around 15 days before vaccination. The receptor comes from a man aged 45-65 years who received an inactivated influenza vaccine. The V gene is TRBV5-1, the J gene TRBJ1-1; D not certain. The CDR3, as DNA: TGCGCCAGCAGACGTCAGGTGTCCACTGAAGCTTTCTTT. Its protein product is CASRRQVSTEAFF. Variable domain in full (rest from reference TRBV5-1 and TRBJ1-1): KAGVTQTPRYLIKTRGQQVTLSCSPISGHRSVSWYQQTPGQGLQFLFEYFSETQRNKGNFPGRFSGRQFSNSRSEMNVSTLELGDSALYLCASRRQVSTEAFFGQGTRLTVV.